These 5 T cell receptor beta chains share one sample of origin, sequenced in a study of blood T cell repertoires in COVID-19. TCRdb's table, derived via immunoSEQ multiplex PCR, lists solely in-frame clones and lacks some. The sample lists roughly 240,000 clones, over 80% seen once, with over 0.85% in the top ten. The sample consisted of PBMCs or T cells enriched from blood (not recorded which). The source of these receptors is a man between 50 and 59 years old who had been exposed to COVID-19.

CDR3 sequence (DNA): TGTGCCAGTTTTGTGCAGGGATTATCTTTAGGCTACACCTTC. Translating it yields CASFVQGLSLGYTF. This chain uses TRBV5-4 with TRBJ1-2; a weak D match, TRBD1 (5 bases). The V and J ends lost 8 bases and 8 bases respectively, with 22 bases between them. Germline loops: CDR1 SGHNT, CDR2 YYREEE (reference sequence). The CDR3 is 14 residues long.

The chain combines TRBV7-6 with TRBJ2-3; D ambiguous. This CDR3 comprises 15 residues. The V end was cut by 2 bases, the J end by 4 bases, with 13 bases between. Looked up from germline, CDR1 is SGHVS and CDR2 is FNYEAQ. The CDR3 coding sequence is TGTGCCAGCAGCTTATTACGAGAGGTAGCAGATACGCAGTATTTT. Translation gives CASSLLREVADTQYF.

The rearrangement links TRBV11-3 to TRBJ2-1; 11 bases agree with TRBD2. Germline V gives CDR1 SGHNT, CDR2 YENEEA. J was trimmed by 8 bases and V by 6 bases; bases with no gene match: 9. The CDR3 extends over 15 amino acids. CDR3 bases: TGTGCCAGCAGGCACACCGGGACTAGCGGTGATGAGCAGTTCTTC. Translated: CASRHTGTSGDEQFF.

J is TRBJ2-1 and V is TRBV7-2; tentative D call: TRBD1 (5 bases). The germline CDR1 and CDR2 sequences are SGHTA and FQGNSA. This CDR3 comprises 14 residues. The V gene lost 4 bases and the J gene lost 0 bases, with 7 bases spanning the gap. CDR3 nucleotides: TGTGCCAGCAGCTCCGACAGCTCCTACAATGAGCAGTTCTTC. This encodes CASSSDSSYNEQFF.

V usage is TRBV28 and J usage is TRBJ1-2, with D unresolved. The CDR3 is made up of 12 amino acids. Per the germline V gene, CDR1 is MDHEN and CDR2 is SYDVKM. Trimming left V 5 bases short and J 2 bases short, with 6 bases between. The CDR3 bases are TGTGCCAGCAGTAGACTAAACTATGGCTACACCTTC. As protein: CASSRLNYGYTF.